Listed below are T cell receptor beta chains from one sample, sequenced in a study of Ad26.COV2.S vaccination and SARS-CoV-2 variants. Profiling relied on immunoSEQ multiplex PCR, and the TCRdb table lists in-frame clones only, not all of them. The sample shows 300,000 to 400,000 clones, approximately 87% of them seen only once. This specimen consisted of peripheral blood, obtained in a trial of Ad26.COV2.S vaccine versus placebo. The receptors derive from a person between 18 and 59 years old who received the Ad26.COV2.S COVID-19 vaccine or a placebo. Each CDR3 is given with its conserved first and last residue. D genes are given only for firm matches. Part of the rows lack a size; the others show once, few, many or a class for expanded clones.

clone_size j_call v_call d_call cdr3_nt cdr3_aa
- TRBJ1-6 TRBV7-2 - TGTGCCAGCAGCACCCCCCCGGGGCTGGGATCACCCCTCCACTTT CASSTPPGLGSPLHF
- TRBJ1-6 TRBV19 - TGTGCCAGTAGTCTCCCTAACTCACCCCTCCACTTT CASSLPNSPLHF
- TRBJ1-5 TRBV4-1 - TGCGCCAGCAGCCGCCCCGGGGAGAGGGCCGATCAGCCCCAGCATTTT CASSRPGERADQPQHF
few TRBJ1-4 TRBV28 - TGTGCCAGCAGTTTAGCAGATGAAAAACTGTTTTTT CASSLADEKLFF
- TRBJ2-1 TRBV3-1/TRBV3-2 - TGTGCCAGCAGCCAGTCGGACTCCTTCGTTGAGCAGTTCTTC CASSQSDSFVEQFF
- TRBJ1-2 TRBV27 - TGTGCCAGTTCACCCTCCAGGGAGGGCTATGGCTACACCTTC CASSPSREGYGYTF
- TRBJ2-2 TRBV7-2 TRBD2 TGTGCCAGCAGCCCTGAATTAGCGGGCGAGCTTACCGGGGAGCTGTTTTTT CASSPELAGELTGELFF
- TRBJ1-2 TRBV5-4 - TGTGCCAGCAGCTTGATGGGCAGGGAAGGAGGTGGCTACACCTTC CASSLMGREGGGYTF
- TRBJ1-5 TRBV30 TRBD1 TGTGCCTGGAGTAGGGGGCTCGATCAGCCCCAGCATTTT CAWSRGLDQPQHF
- TRBJ2-1 TRBV24-1 TRBD2 TGTGCCACCAGTTCAAACGGACTAGCGGGGGGGCAGAATGAGCAGTTCTTC CATSSNGLAGGQNEQFF
- TRBJ2-7 TRBV4-3 - TGCGCCAGCAGCCCCGGGTACGAGCAGTACTTC CASSPGYEQYF
- TRBJ1-2 TRBV6-5 TRBD1 TGTGCCAGCAGCCCGGGACAGGGTGGCTACACCTTC CASSPGQGGYTF
few TRBJ2-2 TRBV6-1 - TGTGCCAGCAGTGACTGGGGGGGCGGATCGAACACCGGGGAGCTGTTTTTT CASSDWGGGSNTGELFF
- TRBJ1-5 TRBV5-4 - TGTGCCAGCAGCGGCGCGGGAAGCAATCAGCCCCAGCATTTT CASSGAGSNQPQHF
- TRBJ2-1 TRBV28 TRBD1 TGTGCCAGCAGTTCTTACGGGACAGGGAGCAATGAGCAGTTCTTC CASSSYGTGSNEQFF
- TRBJ2-7 TRBV7-2 TRBD2 TGTGCCAGCAGCTTATTCCCAGCGGGGGAGAGGGACGAGCAGTACTTC CASSLFPAGERDEQYF
- TRBJ1-6 TRBV7-2 - TGTGCCAGCAGCCAGGTCTCGGGGGCCCTGTCTAATTCACCCCTCCACTTT CASSQVSGALSNSPLHF
- TRBJ1-3 TRBV7-2 - TGTGCCAGCATGGGAGGGAACGGAAACACCATATATTTT CASMGGNGNTIYF